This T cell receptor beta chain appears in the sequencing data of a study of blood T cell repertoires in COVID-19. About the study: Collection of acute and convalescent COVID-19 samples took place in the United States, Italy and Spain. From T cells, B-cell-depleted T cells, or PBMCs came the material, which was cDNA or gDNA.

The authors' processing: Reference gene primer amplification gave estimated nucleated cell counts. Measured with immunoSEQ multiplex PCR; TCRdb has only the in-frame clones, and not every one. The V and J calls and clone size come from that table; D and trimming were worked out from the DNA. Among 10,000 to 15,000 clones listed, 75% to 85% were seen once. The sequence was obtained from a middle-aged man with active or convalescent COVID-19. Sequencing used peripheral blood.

In nucleotides, the CDR3 is TGTGCCAGCAGCTTAGAGGCTAGGGACAGGGCTTTCTTT. This sequence encodes CASSLEARDRAFF. The chain joins TRBV7-2 to TRBJ1-1; 8 bases align to TRBD1. Germline values: CDR1 SGHTA, CDR2 FQGNSA. There are 13 residues in the CDR3. V lost 1 base to trimming and J lost 11 bases; unmatched junction nucleotides: 6.